The TCR beta chain described here comes from a study of T cell responses to AZD1222 COVID-19 vaccine. Turning to the study itself: Samples with a second dose at about 4 or about 12 weeks were pooled together. Study-level points and caveats: Baseline serology detected seropositivity in only a handful of AZD1222 recipients.

Points on this clone: Its antigen is undetermined.

Assay used: immunoSEQ multiplex PCR; TCRdb lists only in-frame clones, some missing. The sample lists 200,000 to 300,000 clones, over 85% occurring once. Sequencing was performed on peripheral blood, taken on day 0 of AZD1222 vaccination. This clonotype was obtained from an adult in good health.

CDR3 loop: CASSQAGIEQFF. Written as DNA, the CDR3 is TGTGCCAGCAGCCAAGCCGGAATTGAGCAGTTCTTC. The chain combines TRBV3-1 (or the pseudogene TRBV3-2) with TRBJ2-1; D ambiguous. V was trimmed by 1 base and J by 9 bases, leaving 7 bases between them. The CDR3 consists of 12 residues. Germline CDR1 and CDR2: LGHDT and YNNKEL (reference sequence).